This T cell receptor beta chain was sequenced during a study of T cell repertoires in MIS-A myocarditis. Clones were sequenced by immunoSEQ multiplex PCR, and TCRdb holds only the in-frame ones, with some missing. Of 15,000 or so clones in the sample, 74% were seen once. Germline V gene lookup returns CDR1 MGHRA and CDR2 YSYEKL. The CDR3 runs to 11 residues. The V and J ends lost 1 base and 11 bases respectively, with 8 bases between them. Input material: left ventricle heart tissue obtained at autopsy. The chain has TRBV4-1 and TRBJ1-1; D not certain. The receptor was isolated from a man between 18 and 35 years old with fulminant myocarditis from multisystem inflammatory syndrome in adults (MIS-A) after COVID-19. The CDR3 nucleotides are TGCGCCAGCAGCCAAGGCGAGGAGGCTTTCTTT. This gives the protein CASSQGEEAFF.